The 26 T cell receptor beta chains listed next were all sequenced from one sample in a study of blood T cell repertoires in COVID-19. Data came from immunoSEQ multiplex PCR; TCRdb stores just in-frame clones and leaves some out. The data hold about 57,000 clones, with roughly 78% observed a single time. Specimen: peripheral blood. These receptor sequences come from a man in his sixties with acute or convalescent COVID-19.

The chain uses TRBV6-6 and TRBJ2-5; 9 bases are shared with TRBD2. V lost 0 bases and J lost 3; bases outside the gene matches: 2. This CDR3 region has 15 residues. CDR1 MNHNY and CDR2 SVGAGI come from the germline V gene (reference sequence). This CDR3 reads CASSYSVAGEETQYF. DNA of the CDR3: TGTGCCAGCAGTTACTCAGTAGCGGGGGAAGAGACCCAGTACTTC.

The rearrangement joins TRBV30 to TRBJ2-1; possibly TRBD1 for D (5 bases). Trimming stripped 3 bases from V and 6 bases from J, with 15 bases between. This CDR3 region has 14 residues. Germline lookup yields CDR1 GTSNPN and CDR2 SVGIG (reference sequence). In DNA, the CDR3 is TGTGCCTGGAGCGCCGGACACTCCGGCAATGAGCAGTTCTTC. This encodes CAWSAGHSGNEQFF.

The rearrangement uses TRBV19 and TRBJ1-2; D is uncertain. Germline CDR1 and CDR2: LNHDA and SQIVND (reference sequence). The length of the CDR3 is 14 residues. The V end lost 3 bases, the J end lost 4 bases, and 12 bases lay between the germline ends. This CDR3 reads CASSMGASFYGYTF. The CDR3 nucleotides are TGTGCCAGTAGTATGGGAGCTTCCTTCTATGGCTACACCTTC. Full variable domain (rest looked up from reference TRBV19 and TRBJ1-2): DGGITQSPKYLFRKEGQNVTLSCEQNLNHDAMYWYRQDPGQGLRLIYYSQIVNDFQKGDIAEGYSVSREKKESFPLTVTSAQKNPTAFYLCASSMGASFYGYTFGSGTRLTVV.

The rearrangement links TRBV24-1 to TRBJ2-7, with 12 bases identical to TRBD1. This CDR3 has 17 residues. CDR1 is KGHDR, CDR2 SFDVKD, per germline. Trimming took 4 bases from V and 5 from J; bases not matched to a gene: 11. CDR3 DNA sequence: TGTGCCACCAGTGACACCGGGACAGGGGGCGCGAGGAACGAGCAGTACTTC. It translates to CATSDTGTGGARNEQYF.

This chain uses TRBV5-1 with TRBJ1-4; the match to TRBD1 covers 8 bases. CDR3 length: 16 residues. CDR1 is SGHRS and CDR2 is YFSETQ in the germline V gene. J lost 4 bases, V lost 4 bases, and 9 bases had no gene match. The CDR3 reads CASSVNLRGLNEKLFF. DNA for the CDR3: TGCGCCAGCAGCGTAAATCTCAGGGGGCTTAATGAAAAACTGTTTTTT. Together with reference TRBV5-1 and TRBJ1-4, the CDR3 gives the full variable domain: KAGVTQTPRYLIKTRGQQVTLSCSPISGHRSVSWYQQTPGQGLQFLFEYFSETQRNKGNFPGRFSGRQFSNSRSEMNVSTLELGDSALYLCASSVNLRGLNEKLFFGSGTQLSVL.

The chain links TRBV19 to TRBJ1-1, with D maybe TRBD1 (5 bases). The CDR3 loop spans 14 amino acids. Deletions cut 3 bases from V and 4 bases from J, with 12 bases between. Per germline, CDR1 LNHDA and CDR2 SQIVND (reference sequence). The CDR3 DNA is TGTGCCAGTAGTATTGACAGTTACTTCACTGAAGCTTTCTTT. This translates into CASSIDSYFTEAFF.

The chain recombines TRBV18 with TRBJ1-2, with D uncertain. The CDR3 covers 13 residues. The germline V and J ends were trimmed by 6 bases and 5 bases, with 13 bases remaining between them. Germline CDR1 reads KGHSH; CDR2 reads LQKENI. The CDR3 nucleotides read TGTGCCAGCTCCCCCGCCGAGAGATATGGCTACACCTTC. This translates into CASSPAERYGYTF.

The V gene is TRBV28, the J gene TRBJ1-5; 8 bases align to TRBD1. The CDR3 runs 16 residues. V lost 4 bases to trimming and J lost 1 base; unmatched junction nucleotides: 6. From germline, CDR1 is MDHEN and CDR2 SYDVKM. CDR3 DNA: TGTGCCAGCAGTTCCTCTGACAGGGGAAGCAATCAGCCCCAGCATTTT. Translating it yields CASSSSDRGSNQPQHF.

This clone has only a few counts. The DNA of the CDR3 is TGTGCCAGCAGCCATGGAGACGGGGGTCAGCCCCAGCATTTT. Translating gives CASSHGDGGQPQHF. This chain links TRBV3-1 (or the pseudogene TRBV3-2) with TRBJ1-5, with D tentatively TRBD1 (5 bases). CDR3 length equals 14 residues. Germline V gene data show CDR1 as LGHDT and CDR2 as YNNKEL (reference sequence). Deletions cut 3 bases from V and 6 bases from J, with 12 bases between.

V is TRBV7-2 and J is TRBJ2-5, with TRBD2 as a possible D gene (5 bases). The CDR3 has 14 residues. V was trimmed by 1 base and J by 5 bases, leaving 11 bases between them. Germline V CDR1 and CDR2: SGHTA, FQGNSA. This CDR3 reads CASSLGTREETQYF. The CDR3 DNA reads TGTGCCAGCAGCTTAGGCACGAGGGAGGAGACCCAGTACTTC. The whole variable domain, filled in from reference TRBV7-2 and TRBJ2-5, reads GAGVSQSPSNKVTEKGKDVELRCDPISGHTALYWYRQSLGQGLEFLIYFQGNSAPDKSGLPSDRFSAERTGGSVSTLTIQRTQQEDSAVYLCASSLGTREETQYFGPGTRLLVL.

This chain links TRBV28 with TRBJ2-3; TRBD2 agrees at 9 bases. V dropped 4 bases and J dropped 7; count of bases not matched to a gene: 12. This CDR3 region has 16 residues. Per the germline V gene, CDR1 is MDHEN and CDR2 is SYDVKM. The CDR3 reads CASSSPVAGDGNTQYF. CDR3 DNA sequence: TGTGCCAGCAGTTCGCCCGTAGCGGGAGATGGAAATACGCAGTATTTT.

The CDR3 loop reads CASSLRTGGNYGYTF. CDR3 coding DNA: TGCGCCAGCAGCTTGAGGACAGGGGGCAACTATGGCTACACCTTC. This chain uses TRBV5-1 with TRBJ1-2; 11 bases match TRBD1. V lost 1 base and J lost 2; bases outside the gene matches: 1. The germline V gene has CDR1 SGHRS and CDR2 YFSETQ. This CDR3 has 15 residues.

The CDR3 DNA reads as TGTGCCAGCAGCCAAGTGGGGCACATTCAGTACTTC. This sequence encodes CASSQVGHIQYF. The chain employs TRBV3-1 (or the pseudogene TRBV3-2) and TRBJ2-4, with D perhaps TRBD1 (5 bases). CDR1 and CDR2 from the germline V gene are LGHDT and YNNKEL (reference sequence). The CDR3 extends over 12 amino acids. V lost 1 base, J lost 8 bases, and 6 bases lay in between.

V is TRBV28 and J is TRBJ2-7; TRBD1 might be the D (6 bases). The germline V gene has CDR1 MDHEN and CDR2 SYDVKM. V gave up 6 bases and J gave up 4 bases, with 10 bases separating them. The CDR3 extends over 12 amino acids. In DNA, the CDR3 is TGTGCCAGCAGCCAGGGGTATTACGAGCAGTACTTC. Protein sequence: CASSQGYYEQYF. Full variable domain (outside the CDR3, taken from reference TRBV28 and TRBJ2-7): DVKVTQSSRYLVKRTGEKVFLECVQDMDHENMFWYRQDPGLGLRLIYFSYDVKMKEKGDIPEGYSVSREKKERFSLILESASTNQTSMYLCASSQGYYEQYFGPGTRLTVT.

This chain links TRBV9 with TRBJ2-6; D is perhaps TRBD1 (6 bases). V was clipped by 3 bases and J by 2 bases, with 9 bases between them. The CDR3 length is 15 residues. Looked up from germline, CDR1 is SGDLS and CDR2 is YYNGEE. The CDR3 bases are TGTGCCAGCAGCGCCAACAGGGCTGGGGCCAACGTCCTGACTTTC. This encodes CASSANRAGANVLTF.

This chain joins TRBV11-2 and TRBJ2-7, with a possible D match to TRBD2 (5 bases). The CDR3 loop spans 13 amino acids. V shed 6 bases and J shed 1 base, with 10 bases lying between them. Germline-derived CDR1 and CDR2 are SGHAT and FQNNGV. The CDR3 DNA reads TGTGCCAGCAGGTTACGAGGGTCCTACGAGCAGTACTTC. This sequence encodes CASRLRGSYEQYF.

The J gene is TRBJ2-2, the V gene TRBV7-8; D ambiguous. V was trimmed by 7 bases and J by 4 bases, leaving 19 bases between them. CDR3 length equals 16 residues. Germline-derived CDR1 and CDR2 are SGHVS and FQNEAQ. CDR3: CASTKWVGPGTGELFF. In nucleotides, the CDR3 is TGTGCCAGCACCAAATGGGTCGGCCCGGGCACCGGGGAGCTGTTTTTT.

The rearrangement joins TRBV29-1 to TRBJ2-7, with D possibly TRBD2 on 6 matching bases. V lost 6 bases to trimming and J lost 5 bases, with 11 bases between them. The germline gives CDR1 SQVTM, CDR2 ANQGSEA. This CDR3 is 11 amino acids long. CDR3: CSVNGGDEQYF. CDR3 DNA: TGCAGCGTCAACGGAGGGGACGAGCAGTACTTC.

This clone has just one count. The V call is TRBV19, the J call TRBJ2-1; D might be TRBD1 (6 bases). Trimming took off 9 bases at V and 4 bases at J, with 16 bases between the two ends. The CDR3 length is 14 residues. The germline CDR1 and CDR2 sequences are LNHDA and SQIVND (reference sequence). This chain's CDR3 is CASQEFRGYNEQFF. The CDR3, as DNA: TGTGCCAGCCAGGAGTTCAGGGGATACAATGAGCAGTTCTTC.

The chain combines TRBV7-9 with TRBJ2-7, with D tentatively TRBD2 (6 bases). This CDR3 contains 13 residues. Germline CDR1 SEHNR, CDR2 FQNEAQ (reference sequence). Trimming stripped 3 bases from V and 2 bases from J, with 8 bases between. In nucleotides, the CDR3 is TGTGCCAGCAGCTTTGGCGGGGCCTACGAGCAGTACTTC. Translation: CASSFGGAYEQYF.

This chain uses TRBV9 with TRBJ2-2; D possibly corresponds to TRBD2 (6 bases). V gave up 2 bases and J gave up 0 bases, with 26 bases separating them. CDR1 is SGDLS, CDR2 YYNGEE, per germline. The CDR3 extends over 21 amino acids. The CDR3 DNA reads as TGTGCCAGCAGCGTGACCGGGACTCCCCGGACGATTTCAACGAACACCGGGGAGCTGTTTTTT. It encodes CASSVTGTPRTISTNTGELFF.

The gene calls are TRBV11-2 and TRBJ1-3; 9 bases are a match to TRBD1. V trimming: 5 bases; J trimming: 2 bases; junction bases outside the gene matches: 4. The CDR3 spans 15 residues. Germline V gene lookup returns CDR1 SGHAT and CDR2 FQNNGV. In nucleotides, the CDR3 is TGTGCCAGCAGCCCTCGACAGGGGGCTGGAAACACCATATATTTT. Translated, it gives CASSPRQGAGNTIYF.

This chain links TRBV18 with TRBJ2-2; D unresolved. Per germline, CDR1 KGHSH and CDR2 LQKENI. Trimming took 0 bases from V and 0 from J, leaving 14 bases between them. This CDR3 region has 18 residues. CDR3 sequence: CASSPPSGRFSNTGELFF. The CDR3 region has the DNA TGTGCCAGCTCACCACCTAGTGGTCGTTTCTCGAACACCGGGGAGCTGTTTTTT. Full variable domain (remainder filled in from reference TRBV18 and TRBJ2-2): NAGVMQNPRHLVRRRGQEARLRCSPMKGHSHVYWYRQLPEEGLKFMVYLQKENIIDESGMPKERFSAEFPKEGPSILRIQQVVRGDSAAYFCASSPPSGRFSNTGELFFGEGSRLTVL.

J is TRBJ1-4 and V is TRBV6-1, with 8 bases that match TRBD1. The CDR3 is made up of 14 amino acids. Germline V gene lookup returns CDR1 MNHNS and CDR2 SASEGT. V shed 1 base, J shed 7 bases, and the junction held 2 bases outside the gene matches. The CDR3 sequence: CASSEGDRREKLFF. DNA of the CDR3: TGTGCCAGCAGTGAAGGGGACAGGCGTGAAAAACTGTTTTTT.

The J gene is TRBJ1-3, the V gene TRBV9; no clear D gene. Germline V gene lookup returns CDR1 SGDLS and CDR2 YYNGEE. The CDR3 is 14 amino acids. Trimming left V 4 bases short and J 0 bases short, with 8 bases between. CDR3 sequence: CASSLQYSGNTIYF. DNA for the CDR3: TGTGCCAGCAGCCTACAGTACTCTGGAAACACCATATATTTT. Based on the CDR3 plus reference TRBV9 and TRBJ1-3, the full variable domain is DSGVTQTPKHLITATGQRVTLRCSPRSGDLSVYWYQQSLDQGLQFLIQYYNGEERAKGNILERFSAQQFPDLHSELNLSSLELGDSALYFCASSLQYSGNTIYFGEGSWLTVV.

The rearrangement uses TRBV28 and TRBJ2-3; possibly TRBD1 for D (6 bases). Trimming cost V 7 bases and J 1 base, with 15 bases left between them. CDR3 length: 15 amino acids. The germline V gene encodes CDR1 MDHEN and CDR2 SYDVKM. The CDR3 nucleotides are TGTGCCAGCAAACTCGGACAGTTGGGCACAGATACGCAGTATTTT. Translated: CASKLGQLGTDTQYF.